The 14 T cell receptor beta chains listed next were all sequenced from one sample in a study of blood T cell repertoires in COVID-19 (TCRdb year 2020). Receptor amplification or capture employed the immunoSEQ multiplex PCR assay. Sourced from immuneACCESS, this table was stored by TCRdb with only in-frame sequences that have V and J called. A share of the clones is absent; for the studies checked, an unresolved V gene accounts for under half, and the remainder has no known explanation. For this sample there are some 290,000 clones; 70% to 90% appear just once. The ten largest clonotypes hold less than 15% of the sample. The sample was peripheral blood. These receptors originate from a woman younger than 45 with COVID-19, enrolled during active disease.

This sequence joins TRBV12-3 or TRBV12-4 and TRBJ1-1, with no clear D. The CDR3 contains 12 residues. Trimming took 3 bases from V and 4 from J, leaving 6 bases between them. CDR3 in DNA: TGTGCCAGCAGTTTGAGGGTCACTGAAGCTTTCTTT. It translates to CASSLRVTEAFF.

The rearrangement links TRBV3-1 (or the pseudogene TRBV3-2) to TRBJ1-1; weak D call: TRBD1 (6 bases). The CDR3 loop spans 12 amino acids. Germline values: CDR1 LGHDT, CDR2 YNNKEL (reference sequence). V shed 1 base and J shed 11 bases, with 11 bases lying between them. Written as DNA, the CDR3 is TGTGCCAGCAGCCAAGCCGGGACATGGGCTTTCTTT. As protein: CASSQAGTWAFF.

The J gene is TRBJ2-5, the V gene TRBV18, with no clear D. The CDR3 sequence is 14 residues long. The germline gives CDR1 KGHSH, CDR2 LQKENI. V lost 2 bases and J lost 5, with 12 bases in between. The CDR3 nucleotides are TGTGCCAGCTCACCAGGTGCCCCTAGGGAGACCCAGTACTTC. Protein: CASSPGAPRETQYF.

The chain couples TRBV5-1 to TRBJ1-6, with a possible D match to TRBD1 (5 bases). Germline-derived CDR1 and CDR2 are SGHRS and YFSETQ. Deletions cut 3 bases from V and 6 bases from J, with 10 bases between. CDR3 length: 14 amino acids. The DNA of the CDR3 is TGCGCCAGCAGCTGGAGGGGCGGTAATTCACCCCTCCACTTT. Protein sequence: CASSWRGGNSPLHF.

The gene calls are TRBV18 and TRBJ2-1; 12 positions agree with TRBD2. CDR3 length: 15 amino acids. Trimming at V came to 3 bases and at J to 7 bases, leaving 4 bases not matched to a gene. Germline values: CDR1 KGHSH, CDR2 LQKENI. CDR3 DNA sequence: TGTGCCAGCTCACCGACCCTAGCGGGGGGGAATGAGCAGTTCTTC. Its translation: CASSPTLAGGNEQFF.

This chain connects TRBV18 to TRBJ1-4; D might be TRBD1 (5 bases). The CDR3 runs 17 residues. The V end lost 3 bases, the J end lost 5 bases, and 19 bases lay between the germline ends. Germline loops: CDR1 KGHSH, CDR2 LQKENI. CDR3 amino acids: CASSPLPAPKGNEKLFF. CDR3 nucleotide sequence: TGTGCCAGCTCACCGCTTCCGGCGCCCAAGGGGAATGAAAAACTGTTTTTT. The variable domain in full, with the rest retrieved from reference TRBV18 and TRBJ1-4, is NAGVMQNPRHLVRRRGQEARLRCSPMKGHSHVYWYRQLPEEGLKFMVYLQKENIIDESGMPKERFSAEFPKEGPSILRIQQVVRGDSAAYFCASSPLPAPKGNEKLFFGSGTQLSVL.

The chain recombines TRBV27 with TRBJ2-3; 10 bases are shared with TRBD2. Trimming at V came to 6 bases and at J to 2 bases, leaving 5 bases not matched to a gene. From germline, CDR1 is MNHEY and CDR2 SMNVEV (reference sequence). The CDR3 loop spans 15 amino acids. CDR3 nucleotide sequence: TGTGCCAGCAGAAGGGGGACTAGCGCCACAGATACGCAGTATTTT. Its translation is CASRRGTSATDTQYF.

This chain links TRBV5-4 with TRBJ1-2; 9 bases are a match to TRBD1. The trim removed 1 base at V and 3 bases at J, leaving 1 base unmatched. Germline loops: CDR1 SGHNT, CDR2 YYREEE (reference sequence). There are 14 residues in the CDR3. CDR3 DNA sequence: TGTGCCAGCAGCTTGAGGGACAGGGACTATGGCTACACCTTC. Its translation is CASSLRDRDYGYTF.

The J gene is TRBJ2-1, the V gene TRBV4-1; TRBD1 agrees at 9 bases. Trimming cost V 0 bases and J 5 bases; bases outside gene matches: 5. From germline, CDR1 is MGHRA and CDR2 YSYEKL. The CDR3 consists of 16 residues. CDR3 DNA sequence: TGCGCCAGCAGCCAAGATACCGGGACAGGGAACAATGAGCAGTTCTTC. Translated, it gives CASSQDTGTGNNEQFF.

This chain uses TRBV30 with TRBJ2-2; 7 bases match TRBD2. The CDR3 extends over 16 amino acids. The V gene's germline CDR1 is GTSNPN and CDR2 SVGIG (reference sequence). V lost 3 bases to trimming and J lost 3 bases; unmatched junction nucleotides: 10. This CDR3 is CAWRERAAGDTGELFF. In nucleotides, the CDR3 is TGTGCCTGGAGAGAGCGCGCGGCGGGGGACACCGGGGAGCTGTTTTTT.

The chain uses TRBV5-5 and TRBJ2-3; 11 nucleotides align to TRBD1. The V and J ends lost 4 bases and 2 bases, in that order; junction bases with no gene match: 6. The CDR3 is 16 residues long. CDR1 is SGHKS, CDR2 YYEKEE, per germline (reference sequence). The chain's CDR3 is CASSPGQGAFTDTQYF. The DNA for the CDR3 is TGTGCCAGCAGCCCTGGACAGGGGGCCTTCACAGATACGCAGTATTTT.

The chain combines TRBV5-6 with TRBJ2-7; 8 nucleotides match TRBD1. J lost 3 bases, V lost 2 bases, and 4 bases had no gene match. CDR3 length: 14 amino acids. Germline V gene data show CDR1 as SGHDT and CDR2 as YYEEEE. The CDR3 sequence: CASSFGQGYYEQYF. The CDR3 bases are TGTGCCAGCAGCTTCGGACAGGGTTACTACGAGCAGTACTTC.

This rearrangement joins TRBV7-2 to TRBJ2-7; a possible D gene is TRBD2 (6 bases). This CDR3 comprises 12 residues. Germline lookup yields CDR1 SGHTA and CDR2 FQGNSA. Trimming removed 5 bases at V and 5 bases at J, with 10 bases between. CDR3 residues: CASSPTRDEQYF. CDR3 nucleotides: TGTGCCAGCAGCCCGACTAGGGACGAGCAGTACTTC. The full variable domain, completed using reference TRBV7-2 and TRBJ2-7, is GAGVSQSPSNKVTEKGKDVELRCDPISGHTALYWYRQSLGQGLEFLIYFQGNSAPDKSGLPSDRFSAERTGGSVSTLTIQRTQQEDSAVYLCASSPTRDEQYFGPGTRLTVT.

The table lists this clone with a count of one. The genes are TRBV3-1 (or the pseudogene TRBV3-2) and TRBJ1-6; 9 positions match TRBD1. V dropped 6 bases and J dropped 10; count of bases not matched to a gene: 7. CDR1 is LGHDT, CDR2 YNNKEL, per germline (reference sequence). The CDR3 sequence is 14 residues long. The CDR3 sequence: CASRGTGRVSPLHF. In DNA, the CDR3 is TGTGCCAGCAGGGGGACAGGGCGAGTCTCACCCCTCCACTTT.